These T cell receptor beta chains were read from a single sample in a study of PD-L1 blockade in urothelial cancer. Assay used: immunoSEQ multiplex PCR; TCRdb lists only in-frame clones, some missing. Among about 38,000 clones listed, around 90% were seen once. The sequencing here drew on PBMCs, taken around atezolizumab (anti-PD-L1) treatment. Every receptor here comes from a man between 65 and 85 years old with urothelial cancer. Each CDR3 is given without its conserved first and last residue.

J | length | V | CDR3
TRBJ2-7 | 13 | TRBV7-6 | ASSLTGQDHYEQY
TRBJ2-1 | 11 | TRBV6-5 | ASSPAGEGEQF
TRBJ2-1 | 14 | TRBV4-2 | ASSQRAGTPYNEQF
TRBJ1-4 | 15 | TRBV28 | ASSPWTGQGTNEKLF
TRBJ1-1 | 12 | TRBV19 | ASSIEDGDTEAF
TRBJ2-4 | 12 | TRBV9 | ASGSGSDKNIQY
TRBJ1-5 | 14 | TRBV29-1 | SVVFPRTGDAQPQH
TRBJ2-1 | 11 | TRBV6-1 | ASIETSGNEQF
TRBJ1-2 | 13 | TRBV11-2 | ASSYTTGGAEGYT
TRBJ2-1 | 12 | TRBV6-1 | ASRPGLAGYEQF
TRBJ2-1 | 14 | TRBV9 | ASSLNSPYSYNEQF
TRBJ2-6 | 13 | TRBV6-1 | ASRGAGSGANVLT
TRBJ2-2 | 12 | TRBV9 | ASSVNADTGELF
TRBJ2-1 | 13 | TRBV5-1 | ASSPGFGSYNEQF
TRBJ1-2 | 11 | TRBV5-6 | ASSPDREVGYT
TRBJ2-1 | 16 | TRBV27 | ASSLFSASGGPYNEQF
TRBJ2-3 | 13 | TRBV27 | ASSGSGRRTDTQY
TRBJ1-2 | 15 | TRBV28 | ASSSFPQGSGRPGYT
TRBJ2-3 | 14 | TRBV11-2 | ASSRSGLGWTDTQY
TRBJ2-3 | 15 | TRBV29-1 | SVDGVRALSSTDTQY
TRBJ2-2 | 17 | TRBV7-8 | ASSLAILPGMTGTGELF
TRBJ2-3 | 14 | TRBV6-4 | ASSRSGGGKTDTQY
TRBJ2-1 | 15 | TRBV5-1 | ASSSNSRDRVYNEQF
TRBJ2-7 | 11 | TRBV29-1 | SVLTGPRYEQY
TRBJ2-6 | 14 | TRBV19 | ASSATGGSGANVLT
TRBJ2-7 | 12 | TRBV30 | AWSVHRVSYEQY
TRBJ1-1 | 15 | TRBV5-1 | ASSLVLLGTGGSEAF